Detailed here is one T cell receptor (beta chain). Its antigen is as yet unknown. Germline loops: CDR1 SGHVS, CDR2 FNYEAQ. The V gene lost 8 bases and the J gene lost 4 bases, with 14 bases spanning the gap. This CDR3 is 13 amino acids long. Constant-segment primers were used for 5'RACE, and the resulting TCR alpha and TCR beta cDNA libraries carried sample barcodes and UMIs. In TCRdb, the 5' RACE reads were re-called with MiXCR into one record per CDR3 protein. The repertoire has roughly 380,000 distinct CDR3 sequences, around 28% of them found once; the top ten carry approximately 15%. This sample stems from a study of T-cell memory formation after mild COVID-19. Background on the study: Across donors, TCR clusters were largely donor specific.

Overall study findings and caveats: CD4+ contracting clones were mainly CM and EM; CD8+ ones, EMRA.

The sequenced sample was PBMCs or a T cell subset sorted from them (not recorded which). This chain links TRBV7-6 with TRBJ1-2; D is uncertain. This TCR was recovered from an adult woman who had mild COVID-19 (a few samples of this study predate the infection). Cell type and time point are not known. The CDR3, as DNA: TGTGCCAGCGGCAGCCCTGCAAGCTATGGCTACACCTTC. Amino acids: CASGSPASYGYTF.